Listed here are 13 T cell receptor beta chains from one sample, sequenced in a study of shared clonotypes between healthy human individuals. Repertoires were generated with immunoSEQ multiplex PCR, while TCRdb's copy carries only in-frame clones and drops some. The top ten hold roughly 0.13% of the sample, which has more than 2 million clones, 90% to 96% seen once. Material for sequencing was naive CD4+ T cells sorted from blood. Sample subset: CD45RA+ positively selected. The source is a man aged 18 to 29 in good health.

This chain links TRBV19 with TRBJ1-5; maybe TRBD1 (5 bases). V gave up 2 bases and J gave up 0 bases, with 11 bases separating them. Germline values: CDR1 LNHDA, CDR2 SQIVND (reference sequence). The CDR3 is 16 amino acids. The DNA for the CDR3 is TGTGCCAGTAGTATAAGGGGATTCGATAGCAATCAGCCCCAGCATTTT. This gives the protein CASSIRGFDSNQPQHF.

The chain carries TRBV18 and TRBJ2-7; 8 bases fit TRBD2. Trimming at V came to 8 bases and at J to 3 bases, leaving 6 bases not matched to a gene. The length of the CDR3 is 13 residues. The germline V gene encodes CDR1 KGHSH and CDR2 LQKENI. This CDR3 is CASHAGGGYEQYF. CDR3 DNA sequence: TGTGCCAGCCACGCGGGGGGCGGCTACGAGCAGTACTTC.

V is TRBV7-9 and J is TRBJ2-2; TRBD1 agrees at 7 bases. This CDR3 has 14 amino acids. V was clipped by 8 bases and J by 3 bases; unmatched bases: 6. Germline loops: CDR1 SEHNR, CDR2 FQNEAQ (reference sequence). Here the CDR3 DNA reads TGTGCCAGCGGGGCACAGGGGTACACCGGGGAGCTGTTTTTT. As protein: CASGAQGYTGELFF.

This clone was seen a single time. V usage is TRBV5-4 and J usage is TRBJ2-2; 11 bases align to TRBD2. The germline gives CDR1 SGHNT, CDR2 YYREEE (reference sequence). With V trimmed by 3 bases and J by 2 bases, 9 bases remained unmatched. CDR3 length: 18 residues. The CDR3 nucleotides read TGTGCCAGCAGCTCGGGGACTAGCGGAGATATAAACACCGGGGAGCTGTTTTTT. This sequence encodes CASSSGTSGDINTGELFF. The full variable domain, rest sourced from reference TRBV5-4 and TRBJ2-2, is ETGVTQSPTHLIKTRGQQVTLRCSSQSGHNTVSWYQQALGQGPQFIFQYYREEENGRGNFPPRFSGLQFPNYSSELNVNALELDDSALYLCASSSGTSGDINTGELFFGEGSRLTVL.

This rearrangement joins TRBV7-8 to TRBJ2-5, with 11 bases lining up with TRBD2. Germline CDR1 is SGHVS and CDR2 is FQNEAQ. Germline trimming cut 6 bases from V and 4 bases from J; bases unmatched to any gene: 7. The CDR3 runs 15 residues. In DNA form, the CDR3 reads TGTGCCAGCAGAGCCTTAGCGGGAGGGCCAGAGACCCAGTACTTC. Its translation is CASRALAGGPETQYF.

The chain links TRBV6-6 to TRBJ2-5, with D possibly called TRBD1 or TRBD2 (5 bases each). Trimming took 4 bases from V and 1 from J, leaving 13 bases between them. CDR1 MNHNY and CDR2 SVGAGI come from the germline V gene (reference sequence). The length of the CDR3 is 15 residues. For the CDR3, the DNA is TGTGCCAGCAGTTTGGGGGATGGCGTCCAAGAGACCCAGTACTTC. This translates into CASSLGDGVQETQYF.

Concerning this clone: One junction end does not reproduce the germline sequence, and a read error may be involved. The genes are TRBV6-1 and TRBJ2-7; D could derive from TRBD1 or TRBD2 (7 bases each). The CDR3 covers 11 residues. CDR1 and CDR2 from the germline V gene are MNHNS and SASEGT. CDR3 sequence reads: CASRKREGAFF. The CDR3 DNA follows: TGTGCCAGCAGGAAGAGGGAGGGGGCTTTCTTC.

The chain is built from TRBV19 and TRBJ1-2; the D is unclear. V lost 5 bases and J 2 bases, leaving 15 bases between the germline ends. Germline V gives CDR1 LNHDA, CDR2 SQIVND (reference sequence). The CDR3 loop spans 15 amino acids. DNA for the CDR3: TGTGCCAGTAGTGAGAGCAGGTTACTCAACTATGGCTACACCTTC. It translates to CASSESRLLNYGYTF.

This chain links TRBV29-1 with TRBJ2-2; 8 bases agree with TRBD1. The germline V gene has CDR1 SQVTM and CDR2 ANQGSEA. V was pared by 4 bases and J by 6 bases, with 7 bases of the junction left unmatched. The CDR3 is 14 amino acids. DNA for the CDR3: TGCAGCGTTGGCAGGGGGCTACCCTCCGGGGAGCTGTTTTTT. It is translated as CSVGRGLPSGELFF.

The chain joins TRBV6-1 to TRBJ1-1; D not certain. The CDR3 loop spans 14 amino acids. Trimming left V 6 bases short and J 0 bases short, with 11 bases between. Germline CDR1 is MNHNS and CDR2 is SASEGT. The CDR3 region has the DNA TGTGCCAGCAGGTTTCCAAAGATGAACACTGAAGCTTTCTTT. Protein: CASRFPKMNTEAFF.

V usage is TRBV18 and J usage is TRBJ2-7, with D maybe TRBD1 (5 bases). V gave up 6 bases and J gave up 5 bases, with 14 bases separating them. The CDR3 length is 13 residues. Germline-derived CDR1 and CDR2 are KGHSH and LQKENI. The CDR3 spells CASSPFGADEQYF. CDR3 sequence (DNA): TGTGCCAGCTCCCCCTTTGGGGCCGACGAGCAGTACTTC.

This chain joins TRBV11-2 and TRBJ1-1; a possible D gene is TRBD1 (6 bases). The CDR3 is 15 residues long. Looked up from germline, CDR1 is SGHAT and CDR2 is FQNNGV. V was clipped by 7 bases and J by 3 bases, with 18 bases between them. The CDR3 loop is CASTHRDVLDTEAFF. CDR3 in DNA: TGTGCCAGCACCCACAGGGACGTCCTGGACACTGAAGCTTTCTTT. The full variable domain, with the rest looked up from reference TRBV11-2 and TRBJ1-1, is EAGVAQSPRYKIIEKRQSVAFWCNPISGHATLYWYQQILGQGPKLLIQFQNNGVVDDSQLPKDRFSAERLKGVDSTLKIQPAKLEDSAVYLCASTHRDVLDTEAFFGQGTRLTVV.

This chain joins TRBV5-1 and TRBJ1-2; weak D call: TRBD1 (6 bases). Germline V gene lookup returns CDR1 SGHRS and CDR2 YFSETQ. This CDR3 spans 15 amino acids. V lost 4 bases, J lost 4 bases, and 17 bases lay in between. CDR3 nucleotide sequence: TGCGCCAGCAGCATGGACAGTTTCACTGCCTATGGCTACACCTTC. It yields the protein CASSMDSFTAYGYTF.